The rows below give T cell receptor beta chains drawn from one sample of a study of cytomegalovirus exposure and HLA in healthy donors. Only in-frame clones appear in the TCRdb table, and some are missing; sequencing was by immunoSEQ multiplex PCR. The sample lists about 120,000 clones, more than 75% occurring once. Specimen: PBMCs. These receptors all come from a woman between 25 and 40 years old in good health and CMV-seropositive. Both conserved end residues are part of each CDR3. A D gene is named only where the DNA matches it firmly. A clone size is listed for some rows: how often the clone was seen (once, few, many), or a class if it is expanded.

V gene	J gene	clone size	D gene	CDR3 DNA	CDR3 protein
TRBV6-5	TRBJ1-2	once	TRBD1	TGTGCCAGCAGTAAGGGGGCTGGCGGCTACACCTTC	CASSKGAGGYTF
TRBV7-9	TRBJ1-1	once	TRBD1	TGTGCCAGCAGCCAAGGACAGGGTGAAGCTTTCTTT	CASSQGQGEAFF
TRBV5-4	TRBJ2-7	NA	NA	TGTGCCAGCAGCTTGGGATCCAGCTCCTACGAGCAGTACTTC	CASSLGSSSYEQYF
TRBV28	TRBJ2-5	NA	TRBD1	TGTGCCAGCAGTTTAAGGACAGGGTTTTCGGAGACCCAGTACTTC	CASSLRTGFSETQYF
TRBV7-9	TRBJ1-3	NA	TRBD1	TGTGCCAGCAGCCCTGGGACAGACTCTGGAAACACCATATATTTT	CASSPGTDSGNTIYF
TRBV4-2	TRBJ2-6	once	TRBD2	TGTGCCAGCAGCCAAGAAGCGGGGGGCTCTGGGGCCAACGTCCTGACTTTC	CASSQEAGGSGANVLTF
TRBV21-1	TRBJ2-1	NA	NA	TGTGCCAGCAGCAAAGAAGGGGATGAGCAGTTCTTC	CASSKEGDEQFF
TRBV7-2	TRBJ2-2	NA	NA	TGTGCCAGCAGCCCGGGTTCGGGGGTCGGGACCGGGGAGCTGTTTTTT	CASSPGSGVGTGELFF
TRBV5-1	TRBJ2-1	NA	NA	TGCGCCAGCAGCAGGACAAGATACAATGAGCAGTTCTTC	CASSRTRYNEQFF
TRBV9	TRBJ2-1	NA	TRBD2	TGTGCCAGCAGCCTAAGGGGAGGGGTTACCTACAATGAGCAGTTCTTC	CASSLRGGVTYNEQFF
TRBV5-1	TRBJ2-5	NA	TRBD1	TGCGCCAGCAGCCCACGGACAGGGCCCCAAGAGACCCAGTACTTC	CASSPRTGPQETQYF
TRBV11-2	TRBJ2-1	NA	NA	TGTGCCAGCAGCTTAGGGCGGGACCCAGTTCGGGATGAGCAGTTCTTC	CASSLGRDPVRDEQFF
TRBV5-1	TRBJ2-2	once	NA	TGCGCCAGCAGCGTGGATCTTAACTCGAACACCGGGGAGCTGTTTTTT	CASSVDLNSNTGELFF
TRBV9	TRBJ2-3	NA	NA	TGTGCCAGCAGCCCTCAAGGGGGTGGAGGTACAGATACGCAGTATTTT	CASSPQGGGGTDTQYF
TRBV5-1	TRBJ2-1	NA	TRBD2	TGCGCCAGCAGCCCAATAGCGGGGGCCCGTAGTGAGCAGTTCTTC	CASSPIAGARSEQFF
TRBV7-2	TRBJ2-7	NA	TRBD1	TGTGCCAGCAGCTTAGTAAGCCCGGGACAGGTTAACTCCTACGAGCAGTACTTC	CASSLVSPGQVNSYEQYF
TRBV7-8	TRBJ2-7	NA	NA	TGTGCCAGCAGCTCGTCCGTCCACGAGCAGTACTTC	CASSSSVHEQYF
TRBV10-3	TRBJ1-1	NA	TRBD1	TGTGCCATCAGGGACAGGGGGGATACTGAAGCTTTCTTT	CAIRDRGDTEAFF
TRBV5-6	TRBJ2-5	NA	NA	TGTGCCAGCAGCCCCGCGGTGTCCTACCAAGAGACCCAGTACTTC	CASSPAVSYQETQYF
TRBV5-6	TRBJ2-7	NA	TRBD1	TGTGCCAGCAGCTTGTACGGGACAGGGGACTACGAGCAGTACTTC	CASSLYGTGDYEQYF
TRBV19	TRBJ1-5	once	TRBD1	TGTGCCAGTAGTATCCCCGGGACAGGTGGACAGCCCCAGCATTTT	CASSIPGTGGQPQHF
TRBV6-6	TRBJ2-2	NA	TRBD2	TGTGCCAGCAGCTCCCCTAGCGGGGGTGTTACCGGGGAGCTGTTTTTT	CASSSPSGGVTGELFF
TRBV6-5	TRBJ1-2	NA	NA	TGTGCCAGCAGTTACGGGGGCCAGGGGTACTATGGCTACACCTTC	CASSYGGQGYYGYTF
TRBV19	TRBJ1-5	NA	TRBD1	TGTGCCAGTAGCCCCGGGAGGGGGCTTCAGCCCCAGCATTTT	CASSPGRGLQPQHF
TRBV4-3	TRBJ2-2	NA	TRBD1	TGCGCCAGCAGCCAAGAGTGGGAAGGGGGCAACACCGGGGAGCTGTTTTTT	CASSQEWEGGNTGELFF
TRBV4-2	TRBJ2-7	NA	TRBD1	TGTGCCAGCAGCCAAGCACAGGGGGCTTCGGACGAGCAGTACTTC	CASSQAQGASDEQYF
TRBV7-9	TRBJ2-2	NA	TRBD2	TGTGCCAGCAGCCCCGGGACTAGCGTCATCCCCCGGGAGCTGTTTTTT	CASSPGTSVIPRELFF
TRBV20-1	TRBJ1-1	NA	TRBD1	TGCAGTGCCCCCGGACAGGGACAAGCTTTCTTT	CSAPGQGQAFF
TRBV11-2	TRBJ2-1	NA	NA	TGTGCCAGCAGCTTAGGGCCTGGCGCGGGAACCAATGAGCAGTTCTTC	CASSLGPGAGTNEQFF
TRBV29-1	TRBJ2-3	NA	TRBD1	TGCAGCGTTGACGGATTGGGGACAGGAGACGTTCGGACAGATACGCAGTATTTT	CSVDGLGTGDVRTDTQYF
TRBV5-1	TRBJ2-1	NA	NA	TGCGCCAGCAGTTCTCGAGTGGATGAGCAGTTCTTC	CASSSRVDEQFF
TRBV30	TRBJ2-7	NA	TRBD2	TGTGCCTGGAGTCCCGGGGGGGGATCCTACGAGCAGTACTTC	CAWSPGGGSYEQYF
TRBV28	TRBJ1-2	few	TRBD1	TGTGCCAGCAGTTACAGGGGATTCACCTTC	CASSYRGFTF
TRBV5-4	TRBJ2-7	NA	TRBD1	TGTGCCAGCAGCTTACCAGGGGGCTTGGGGGAGCAGTACTTC	CASSLPGGLGEQYF
TRBV10-1	TRBJ2-1	NA	TRBD2	TGCGCCAGCAGCCCTCGGGAGGTGAATGAGCAGTTCTTC	CASSPREVNEQFF
TRBV11-2	TRBJ2-2	NA	NA	TGTGCCAGCAGCTTGTTCAGGGACACCGGGGAGCTGTTTTTT	CASSLFRDTGELFF
TRBV4-1	TRBJ1-2	NA	TRBD1	TGCGCCAGCAGCCAAGATCCCGACAGGGCCTATGGCTACACCTTC	CASSQDPDRAYGYTF
TRBV27	TRBJ2-1	NA	TRBD2	TGTGCCAGCAGTACAACGGGACTAGCGGAATTCTTC	CASSTTGLAEFF
TRBV15	TRBJ2-5	NA	TRBD2	TGTGCCACCAGCAAAGCGGGAGGATTCCAAGAGACCCAGTACTTC	CATSKAGGFQETQYF
TRBV27	TRBJ2-7	NA	TRBD2	TGTGCCAGCAGTGGACTAGCGGGGGGAACCTACGAGCAGTACTTC	CASSGLAGGTYEQYF